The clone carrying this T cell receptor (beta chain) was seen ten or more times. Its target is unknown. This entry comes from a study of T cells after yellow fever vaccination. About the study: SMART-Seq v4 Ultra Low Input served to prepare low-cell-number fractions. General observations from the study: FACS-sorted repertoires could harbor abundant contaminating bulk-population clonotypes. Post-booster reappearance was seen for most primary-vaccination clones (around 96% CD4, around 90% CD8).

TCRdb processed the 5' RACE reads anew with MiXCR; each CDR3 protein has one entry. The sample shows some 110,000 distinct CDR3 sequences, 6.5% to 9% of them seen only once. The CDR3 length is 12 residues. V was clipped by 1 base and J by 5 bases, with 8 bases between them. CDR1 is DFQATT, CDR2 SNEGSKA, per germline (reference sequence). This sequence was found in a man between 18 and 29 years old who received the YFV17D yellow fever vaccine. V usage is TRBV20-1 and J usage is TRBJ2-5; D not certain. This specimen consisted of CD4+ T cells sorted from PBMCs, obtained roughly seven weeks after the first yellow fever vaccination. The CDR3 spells CSARATYETQYF. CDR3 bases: TGCAGTGCTAGAGCGACCTATGAGACCCAGTACTTC.